This is a list of T cell receptor beta chains from one sample in a study of T cells in Graves' hyperthyroidism and ophthalmopathy. MiXCR was run by TCRdb on the multiplex PCR reads, yielding one entry per CDR3 protein. The data show about 610,000 distinct CDR3 sequences, with more than 45% seen just once and about 8% held by the top ten. Sequencing was done on a sample of peripheral blood or thyroid tissue (not recorded which). Source of these receptors: a woman younger than 35 with Graves' hyperthyroidism. Each CDR3 is given with its conserved first and last residue. D genes are given only for firm matches. The size entry is marked missing in some rows and otherwise reads once, few, many or a size class.

J gene,V gene,clone size,D gene,CDR3 DNA,CDR3 protein
TRBJ1-4,TRBV4-1,many,TRBD1,TGCGCCAGCAGCCAGCCTACAGGGGGCGGCGAAAAACTGTTTTTT,CASSQPTGGGEKLFF
TRBJ2-5,TRBV20-1,many,-,TGCAGTGCTAGAGTTCAGGGTTGGGAGACCCAGTACTTC,CSARVQGWETQYF
TRBJ2-6,TRBV10-3,-,-,TGTGCCATCAGTGGGGAGACAGGGGCCAACGTCCTGACTTTC,CAISGETGANVLTF
TRBJ1-5,TRBV18,-,TRBD1,TGTGCCAGCTCATTCGACAGGGGAGAACAGCCCCAGCATTTT,CASSFDRGEQPQHF
TRBJ2-5,TRBV15,few,TRBD2,TGTGCCACCAGCAGCCTGGCTATAGCGGGATGGGAAGAGACCCAGTACTTC,CATSSLAIAGWEETQYF
TRBJ1-2,TRBV20-1,-,-,TGCAGTGCTAGTCCCTTCCTAGCGGGGCAAGAGACCTATGGCTACACCTTC,CSASPFLAGQETYGYTF
TRBJ2-1,TRBV7-9,-,-,TGTGCCAGCAGCAGATCGGAGGAGCAGTTCTTC,CASSRSEEQFF
TRBJ2-2,TRBV5-8,-,-,TGTGCCAGCAGCAAGCCCCCGGCATCGAGAAACACCGGGGAGCTGTTTTTT,CASSKPPASRNTGELFF
TRBJ1-1,TRBV12-3/TRBV12-4,few,TRBD1,TGTGCCAGCAGTTTGGGACAGTCTGAAGCTTTCTTT,CASSLGQSEAFF
TRBJ1-2,TRBV24-1,-,-,TGTGCCACCCCGTGGACTGCAAACTATGGCTACACCTTC,CATPWTANYGYTF
TRBJ1-2,TRBV13,-,TRBD1,TGTGCCAGCAGCTTAGGAGCGGCCGGGACAGACTATGGCTACACCTTC,CASSLGAAGTDYGYTF
TRBJ1-2,TRBV10-3,many,-,TGTGCCATCTCGGAGAATAACTATGGCTACACCTTC,CAISENNYGYTF
TRBJ1-5,TRBV6-5,many,-,TGTGCCACCAGAGGAGGGCGCGGTCAGCCCCAGCATTTT,CATRGGRGQPQHF
TRBJ1-2,TRBV9,few,TRBD1,TGTGCCAGCAGCGTGGGGGGACAGGGGAACTATGGCTACACCTTC,CASSVGGQGNYGYTF
TRBJ1-4,TRBV7-3,-,-,TGTGCCAGCAGCGGCTATGGGGGCTCGGCTGGGGCAAAACTGTTTTTT,CASSGYGGSAGAKLFF
TRBJ1-2,TRBV18,many,-,TGTGCCAGCTCACCCTCGACGGAGTATGGCTACACCTTC,CASSPSTEYGYTF
TRBJ2-7,TRBV2,many,TRBD2,TGTGCCAGCAGTGAACCAGGGACTAGCAACTCCTACGAGCAGTACTTC,CASSEPGTSNSYEQYF
TRBJ2-7,TRBV20-1,-,TRBD2,TGCAGTGCTAGAGATTTAACGGAGCGGGACTCCTACGAGCAGTACTTC,CSARDLTERDSYEQYF
TRBJ2-7,TRBV19,once,-,TGTGCCAGCAGCCCGGGGTCCCCCCCCTCCGAGCAGTACTTC,CASSPGSPPSEQYF
TRBJ2-5,TRBV11-2,-,-,TGTGCCAGCAGCCGCCTGGGGTGGCAGGAGACCCAGTACTTC,CASSRLGWQETQYF
TRBJ2-7,TRBV20-1,-,-,TGCAGTGCTAGAGCAAGCCAGAACCACTACGAGCAGTACTTC,CSARASQNHYEQYF
TRBJ1-5,TRBV4-1,-,-,TGTGCCAGCACCCAGGCTGGGTCTGCTAATCAGCCCCAGCATTTT,CASTQAGSANQPQHF
TRBJ2-7,TRBV28,many,-,TGTGCCAGCAGCTCGGTAGAGCAGTACTTC,CASSSVEQYF
TRBJ2-6,TRBV5-5,-,TRBD1,TGTGCCAGCAGCCGGGGTCAGGGGGCTGGGGCCAACGTCCTGACTTTC,CASSRGQGAGANVLTF
TRBJ1-1,TRBV20-1,-,-,TGCAGTGCTAGTCGTGAGGACACTGAAGCTTTCTTT,CSASREDTEAFF
TRBJ1-6,TRBV20-1,-,TRBD1,TGCAGTGCTAGAGCAGGGGGATCACCCCTCCACTTT,CSARAGGSPLHF
TRBJ1-2,TRBV7-7,-,-,TGTGCTAGCAGCCCTTCCGGGGGCGGTGGCTACACCTTC,CASSPSGGGGYTF
TRBJ2-7,TRBV7-9,many,-,TGTGCCAGCAGCTTAGTAAGGACAGCATACGAGCAGTACTTC,CASSLVRTAYEQYF
TRBJ2-7,TRBV7-3,many,TRBD2,TGTGCCAGCAGCTTATCTGGACTAGCGGGCGACTACGAGCAGTACTTC,CASSLSGLAGDYEQYF
TRBJ1-4,TRBV25-1,many,-,TGTGCCAGCAGTGGACTGACTAATGAAAAACTGTTTTTT,CASSGLTNEKLFF
TRBJ1-6,TRBV25-1,many,-,TGTGCCAGCAGTGATACGACCAGAAGACATTCACCCCTCCACTTT,CASSDTTRRHSPLHF
TRBJ2-7,TRBV5-2,once,-,TGTGCCAGCAACGCCGGGACTAGCGGTACCTACGAGCAGTACTTC,CASNAGTSGTYEQYF
TRBJ1-1,TRBV10-3,many,-,TGTGCCACCAACGGACGGCTGAACACTGAAGCTTTCTTT,CATNGRLNTEAFF
TRBJ2-6,TRBV9,-,TRBD1,TGTGCCAGCAGCGGGGACAGGGGGCTTGACAACGTCCTGACTTTC,CASSGDRGLDNVLTF
TRBJ2-2,TRBV29-1,many,-,TGCAGCGTAGTGGGTGACACCGGGGAGCTGTTTTTT,CSVVGDTGELFF
TRBJ2-7,TRBV6-5,many,TRBD2,TGTGCCAGCAGTCAGCTAGCGGGAGAGCAGTACTTC,CASSQLAGEQYF
TRBJ1-3,TRBV12-3/TRBV12-4,many,TRBD1,TGTGCCAGCAGTCTCAGGGGGGGGGCTATCGGAAACACCATATATTTT,CASSLRGGAIGNTIYF
TRBJ1-1,TRBV4-2,-,TRBD1,TGTGCCAGCAGCAACCAGGGACAGGGGGACACTGAAGCTTTCTTT,CASSNQGQGDTEAFF
TRBJ1-2,TRBV4-1,-,TRBD1,TGCGCCAGCAGCCAAGCTGCAGGGGGAGGGAGCTATGGCTACACCTTC,CASSQAAGGGSYGYTF